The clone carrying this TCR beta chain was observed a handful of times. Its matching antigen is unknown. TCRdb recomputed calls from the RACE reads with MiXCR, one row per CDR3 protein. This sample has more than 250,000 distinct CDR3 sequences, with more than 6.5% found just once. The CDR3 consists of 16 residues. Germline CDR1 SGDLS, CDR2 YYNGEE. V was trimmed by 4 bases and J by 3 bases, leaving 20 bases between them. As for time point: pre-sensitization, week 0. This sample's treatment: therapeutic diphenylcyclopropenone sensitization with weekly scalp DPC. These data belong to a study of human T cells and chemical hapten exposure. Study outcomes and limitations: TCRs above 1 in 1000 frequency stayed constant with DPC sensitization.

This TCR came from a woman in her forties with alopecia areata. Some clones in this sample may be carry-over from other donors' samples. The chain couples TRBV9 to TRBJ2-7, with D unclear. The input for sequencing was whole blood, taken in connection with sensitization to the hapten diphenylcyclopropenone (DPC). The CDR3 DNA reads TGTGCCAGCAGCCCCCAAGAAGGTACAGCCCGCTACGAGCAGTACTTC. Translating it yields CASSPQEGTARYEQYF.